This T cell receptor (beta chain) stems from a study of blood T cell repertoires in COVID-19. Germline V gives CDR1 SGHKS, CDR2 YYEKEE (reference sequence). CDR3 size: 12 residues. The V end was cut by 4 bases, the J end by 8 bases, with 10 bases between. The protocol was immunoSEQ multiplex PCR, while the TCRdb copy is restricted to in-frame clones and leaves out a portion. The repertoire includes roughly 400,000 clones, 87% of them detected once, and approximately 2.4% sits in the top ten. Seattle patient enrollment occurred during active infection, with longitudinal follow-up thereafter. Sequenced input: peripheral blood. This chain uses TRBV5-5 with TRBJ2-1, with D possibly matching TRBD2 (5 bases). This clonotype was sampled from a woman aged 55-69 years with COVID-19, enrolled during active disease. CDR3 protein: CASSASFYEQFF. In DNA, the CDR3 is TGTGCCAGCAGCGCTAGCTTTTATGAGCAGTTCTTC.